The 7 T cell receptor beta chains given below trace back to one sample, sequenced in a study of early stage breast cancer tumors. Profiled with immunoSEQ multiplex PCR; TCRdb holds only in-frame clones, not every one. This sample carries roughly 49,000 clones, around 80% of them seen once, and the ten largest clones take under 4.5%. Sequencing was performed on blood. Receptors originate from a person aged 40-50 years with breast cancer.

The J gene is TRBJ2-7, the V gene TRBV6-1; D gene ambiguous. The CDR3 spans 16 residues. The ends were cut back, 2 bases at V and 2 bases at J, with 16 bases in the middle. The germline V gene encodes CDR1 MNHNS and CDR2 SASEGT. The CDR3 DNA reads as TGTGCCAGCAGTGAAATTGAGGCAAACCTCCCCTACGAGCAGTACTTC. This sequence encodes CASSEIEANLPYEQYF.

J is TRBJ2-3 and V is TRBV27; 14 bases fit TRBD2. CDR1 and CDR2 (germline): MNHEY, SMNVEV (reference sequence). The junction had 4 bases not matched to a gene; V was cut back by 2 bases and J by 0 bases. This CDR3 contains 18 residues. The CDR3 reads CASSLGTSGGPSTDTQYF. The CDR3 DNA sequence: TGTGCCAGCAGTTTAGGGACTAGCGGGGGCCCTAGCACAGATACGCAGTATTTT.

About this clone itself: An end of the junction differs from the germline gene, which may be a read error. The chain joins TRBV6-6 to TRBJ1-3, with unresolved D. This CDR3 has 15 residues. Germline values: CDR1 MNHNY, CDR2 SVGAGI (reference sequence). The CDR3 reads CASSYASRSGNTIYF. In DNA form, the CDR3 reads TGCGCCAGCAGTTACGCGTCACGCTCTGGAAACACCATATATTTT.

V is TRBV5-1 and J is TRBJ2-5, with a possible D match to TRBD2 (5 bases). V lost 7 bases to trimming and J lost 5 bases, with 21 bases between them. The CDR3 is 15 amino acids. Per the germline V gene, CDR1 is SGHRS and CDR2 is YFSETQ. DNA for the CDR3: TGCGCCAGCGCTCCCCTTCTGGGAGCCGAGGAGACCCAGTACTTC. This encodes CASAPLLGAEETQYF. Based on the CDR3 plus reference TRBV5-1 and TRBJ2-5, the full variable domain is KAGVTQTPRYLIKTRGQQVTLSCSPISGHRSVSWYQQTPGQGLQFLFEYFSETQRNKGNFPGRFSGRQFSNSRSEMNVSTLELGDSALYLCASAPLLGAEETQYFGPGTRLLVL.

This chain joins TRBV7-2 and TRBJ2-3; D possibly corresponds to TRBD1 (7 bases). Germline CDR1 SGHTA, CDR2 FQGNSA. The CDR3 runs to 12 residues. The V and J ends lost 5 bases and 5 bases respectively, with 8 bases between them. The CDR3 DNA follows: TGTGCCAGCAGCCAGGGGGGAGATACGCAGTATTTT. It codes for CASSQGGDTQYF.

This clone was found a few times. V is TRBV7-9 and J is TRBJ2-5; 7 positions match TRBD1. Germline CDR1 and CDR2: SEHNR and FQNEAQ (reference sequence). The CDR3 length is 17 residues. The J segment lost 3 bases and the V segment lost 3 bases, leaving 13 bases of the junction unmatched. CDR3 in DNA: TGTGCCAGCAGCTTGATTAAGGGGGCCAGTCTGGAAGAGACCCAGTACTTC. It yields the protein CASSLIKGASLEETQYF.

The chain is built from TRBV5-1 and TRBJ2-3, with 12 nucleotides matching TRBD2. Unmatched junction bases numbered 7, after V lost 4 bases and J lost 4 bases. The germline CDR1 and CDR2 sequences are SGHRS and YFSETQ. The CDR3 has 16 residues. In DNA, the CDR3 is TGCGCCAGCAGCCCACAGACTAGCGGGGGAGCAGATACGCAGTATTTT. Its protein product is CASSPQTSGGADTQYF. The full variable domain, its missing parts supplied by reference TRBV5-1 and TRBJ2-3, is KAGVTQTPRYLIKTRGQQVTLSCSPISGHRSVSWYQQTPGQGLQFLFEYFSETQRNKGNFPGRFSGRQFSNSRSEMNVSTLELGDSALYLCASSPQTSGGADTQYFGPGTRLTVL.